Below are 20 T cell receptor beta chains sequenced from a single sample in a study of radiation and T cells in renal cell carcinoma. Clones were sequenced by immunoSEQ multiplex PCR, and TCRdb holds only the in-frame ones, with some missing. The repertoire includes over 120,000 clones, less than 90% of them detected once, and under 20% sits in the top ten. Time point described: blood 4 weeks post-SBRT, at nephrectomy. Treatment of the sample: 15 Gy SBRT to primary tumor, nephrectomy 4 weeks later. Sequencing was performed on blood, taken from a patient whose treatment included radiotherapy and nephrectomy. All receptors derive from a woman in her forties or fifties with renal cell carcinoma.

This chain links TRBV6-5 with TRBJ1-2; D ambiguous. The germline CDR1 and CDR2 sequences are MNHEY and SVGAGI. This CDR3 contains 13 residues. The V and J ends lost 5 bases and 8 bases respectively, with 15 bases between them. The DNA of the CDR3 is TGTGCCAGCAGTAACCAAATTGTGGACGGCTACACCTTC. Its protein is CASSNQIVDGYTF.

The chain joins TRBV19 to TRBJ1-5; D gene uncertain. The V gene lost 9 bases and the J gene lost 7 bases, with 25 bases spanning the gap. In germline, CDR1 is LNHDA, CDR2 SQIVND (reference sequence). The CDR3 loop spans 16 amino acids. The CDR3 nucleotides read TGTGCCAGCCTTGAGGTCAAAACCGCGCTGGGGCAGCCCCAGCATTTT. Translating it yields CASLEVKTALGQPQHF.

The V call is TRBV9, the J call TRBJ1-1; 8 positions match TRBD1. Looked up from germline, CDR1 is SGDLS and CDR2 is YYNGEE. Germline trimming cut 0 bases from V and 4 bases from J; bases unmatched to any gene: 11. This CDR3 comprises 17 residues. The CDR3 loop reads CASSVEPHRGTGTEAFF. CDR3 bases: TGTGCCAGCAGCGTAGAACCCCACAGGGGGACGGGCACTGAAGCTTTCTTT.

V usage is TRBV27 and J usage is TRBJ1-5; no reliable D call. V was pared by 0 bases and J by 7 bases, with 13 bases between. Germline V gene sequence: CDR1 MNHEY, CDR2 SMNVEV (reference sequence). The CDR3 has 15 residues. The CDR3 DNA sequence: TGTGCCAGCAGTTTATCCCCCCCATCCGGGCAGCCCCAGCATTTT. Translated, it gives CASSLSPPSGQPQHF.

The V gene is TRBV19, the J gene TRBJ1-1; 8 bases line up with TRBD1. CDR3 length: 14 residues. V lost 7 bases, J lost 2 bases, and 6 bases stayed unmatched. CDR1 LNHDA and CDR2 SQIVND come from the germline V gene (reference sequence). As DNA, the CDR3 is TGTGCCAGTACTGAAGACAGGGGAAACACTGAAGCTTTCTTT. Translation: CASTEDRGNTEAFF.

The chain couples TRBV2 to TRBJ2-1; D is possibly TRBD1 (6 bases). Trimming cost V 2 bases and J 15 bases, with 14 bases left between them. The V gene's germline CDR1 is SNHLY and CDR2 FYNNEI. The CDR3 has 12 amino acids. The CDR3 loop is CASSELGGHGFF. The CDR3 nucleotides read TGTGCCAGCAGTGAATTAGGGGGTCATGGGTTCTTC.

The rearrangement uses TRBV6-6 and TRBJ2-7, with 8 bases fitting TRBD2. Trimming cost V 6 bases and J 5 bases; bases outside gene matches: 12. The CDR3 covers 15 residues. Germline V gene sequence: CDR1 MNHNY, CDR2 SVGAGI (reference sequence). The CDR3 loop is CASSYAKAGGNEQYF. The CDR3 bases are TGTGCCAGCAGCTACGCGAAGGCGGGAGGTAACGAGCAGTACTTC.

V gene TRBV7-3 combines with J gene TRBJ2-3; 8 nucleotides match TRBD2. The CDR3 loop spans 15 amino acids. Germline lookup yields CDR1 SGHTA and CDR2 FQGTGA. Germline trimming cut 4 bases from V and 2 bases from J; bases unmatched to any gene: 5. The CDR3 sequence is CASSSSAGATDTQYF. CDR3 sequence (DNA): TGTGCCAGCAGCTCTTCAGCGGGGGCCACAGATACGCAGTATTTT.

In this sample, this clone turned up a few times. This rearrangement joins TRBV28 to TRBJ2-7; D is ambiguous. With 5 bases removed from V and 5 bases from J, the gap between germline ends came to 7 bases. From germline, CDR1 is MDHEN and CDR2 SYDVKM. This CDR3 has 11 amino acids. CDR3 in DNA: TGTGCCAGCAGTCCAGAAGACGAGCAGTACTTC. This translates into CASSPEDEQYF.

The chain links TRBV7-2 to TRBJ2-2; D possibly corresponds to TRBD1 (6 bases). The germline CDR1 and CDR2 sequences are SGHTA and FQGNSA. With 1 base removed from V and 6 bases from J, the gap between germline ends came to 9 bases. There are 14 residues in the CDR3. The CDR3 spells CASSLDHRAGELFF. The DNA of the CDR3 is TGTGCCAGCAGCTTAGATCACAGGGCCGGGGAGCTGTTTTTT.

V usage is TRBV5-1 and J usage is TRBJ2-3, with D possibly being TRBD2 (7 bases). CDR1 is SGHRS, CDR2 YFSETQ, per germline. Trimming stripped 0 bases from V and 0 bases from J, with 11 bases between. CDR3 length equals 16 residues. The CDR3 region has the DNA TGCGCCAGCAGCTTGGCGGGGGGCTCTAGCACAGATACGCAGTATTTT. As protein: CASSLAGGSSTDTQYF.

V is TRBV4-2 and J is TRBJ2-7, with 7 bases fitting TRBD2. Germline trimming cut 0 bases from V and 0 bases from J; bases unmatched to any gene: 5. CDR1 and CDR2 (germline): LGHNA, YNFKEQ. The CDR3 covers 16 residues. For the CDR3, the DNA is TGTGCCAGCAGCCAAGATACTAGCGCGAGCTCCTACGAGCAGTACTTC. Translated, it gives CASSQDTSASSYEQYF.

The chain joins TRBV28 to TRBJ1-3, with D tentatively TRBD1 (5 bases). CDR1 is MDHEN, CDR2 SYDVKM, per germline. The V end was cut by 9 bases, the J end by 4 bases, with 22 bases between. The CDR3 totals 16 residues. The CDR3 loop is CASLKSGWTSGNTIYF. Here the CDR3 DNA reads TGTGCCAGTTTAAAGTCCGGCTGGACATCGGGAAACACCATATATTTT.

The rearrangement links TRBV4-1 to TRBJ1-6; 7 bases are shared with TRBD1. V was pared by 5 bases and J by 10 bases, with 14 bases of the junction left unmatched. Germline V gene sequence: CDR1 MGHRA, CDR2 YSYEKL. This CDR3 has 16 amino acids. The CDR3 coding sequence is TGCGCCAGCAGCGGAGACAGGGACCCTCAGGGGTCACCCCTCCACTTT. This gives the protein CASSGDRDPQGSPLHF.

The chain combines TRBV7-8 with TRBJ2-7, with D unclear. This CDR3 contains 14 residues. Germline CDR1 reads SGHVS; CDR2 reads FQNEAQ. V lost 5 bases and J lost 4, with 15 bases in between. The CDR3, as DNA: TGTGCCAGCAGCCCCCTCCGGATGTCGTACGAGCAGTACTTC. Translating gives CASSPLRMSYEQYF.

CDR3 DNA sequence: TGTGCCAGCAGCCAAGATCTAGTAGTGGGAGTCCAAGAGACCCAGTACTTC. This codes for CASSQDLVVGVQETQYF. This chain uses TRBV4-2 with TRBJ2-5; TRBD2 might be the D (5 bases). Germline V gene lookup returns CDR1 LGHNA and CDR2 YNFKEQ. V dropped 0 bases and J dropped 1 base, with 15 bases sitting between them. The CDR3 has 17 residues.

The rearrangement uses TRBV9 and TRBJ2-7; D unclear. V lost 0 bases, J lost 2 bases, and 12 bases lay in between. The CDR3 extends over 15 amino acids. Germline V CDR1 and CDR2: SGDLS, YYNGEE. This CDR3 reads CASSVEAGGPYEQYF. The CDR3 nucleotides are TGTGCCAGCAGCGTAGAGGCAGGCGGACCCTACGAGCAGTACTTC.

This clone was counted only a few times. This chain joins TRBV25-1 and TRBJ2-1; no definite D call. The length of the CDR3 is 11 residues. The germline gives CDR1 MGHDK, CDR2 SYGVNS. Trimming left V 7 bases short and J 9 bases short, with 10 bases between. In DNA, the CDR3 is TGTGCCAGCACCGGAAACGGTGAGCAGTTCTTC. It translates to CASTGNGEQFF.

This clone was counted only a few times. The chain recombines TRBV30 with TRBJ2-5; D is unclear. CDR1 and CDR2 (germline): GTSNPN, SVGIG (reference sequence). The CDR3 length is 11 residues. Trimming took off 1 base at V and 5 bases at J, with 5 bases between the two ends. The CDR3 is CAWSGLETQYF. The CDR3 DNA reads TGTGCCTGGAGTGGGCTCGAGACCCAGTACTTC.

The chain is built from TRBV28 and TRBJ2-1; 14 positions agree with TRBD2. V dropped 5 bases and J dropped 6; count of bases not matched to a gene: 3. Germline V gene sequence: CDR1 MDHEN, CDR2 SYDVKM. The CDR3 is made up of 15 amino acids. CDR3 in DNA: TGTGCCAGCAGTCCCGGGACTAGCGGGAGCAATGAGCAGTTCTTC. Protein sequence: CASSPGTSGSNEQFF. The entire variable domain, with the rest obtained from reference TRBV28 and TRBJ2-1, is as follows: DVKVTQSSRYLVKRTGEKVFLECVQDMDHENMFWYRQDPGLGLRLIYFSYDVKMKEKGDIPEGYSVSREKKERFSLILESASTNQTSMYLCASSPGTSGSNEQFFGPGTRLTVL.